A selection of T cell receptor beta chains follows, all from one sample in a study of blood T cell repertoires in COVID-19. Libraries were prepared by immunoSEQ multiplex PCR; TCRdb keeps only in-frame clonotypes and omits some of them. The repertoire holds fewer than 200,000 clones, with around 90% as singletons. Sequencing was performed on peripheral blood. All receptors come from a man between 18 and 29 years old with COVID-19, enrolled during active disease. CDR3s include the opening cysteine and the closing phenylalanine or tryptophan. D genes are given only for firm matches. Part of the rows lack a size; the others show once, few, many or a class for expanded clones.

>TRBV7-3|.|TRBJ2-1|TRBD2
CASSLRVEWSVAGPYNEQFF
TGTGCCAGCAGCTTAAGAGTTGAGTGGTCGGTAGCGGGACCTTACAATGAGCAGTTCTTC
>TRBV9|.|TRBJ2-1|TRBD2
CASSGVTSGLYNEQFF
TGTGCCAGCAGCGGGGTGACTAGCGGTCTCTACAATGAGCAGTTCTTC
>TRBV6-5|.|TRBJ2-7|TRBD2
CASLRGAYEQYF
TGTGCCAGTCTCCGGGGGGCCTACGAGCAGTACTTC
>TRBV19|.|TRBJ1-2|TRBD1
CASRGTGGYGYTF
TGTGCCAGTCGAGGGACAGGAGGCTATGGCTACACCTTC
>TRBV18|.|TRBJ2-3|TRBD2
CASSPRLAAYTDTQYF
TGTGCCAGCTCACCACGACTAGCGGCTTACACAGATACGCAGTATTTT
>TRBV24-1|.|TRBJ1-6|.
CATSDLGSSYNSPLHF
TGTGCCACCAGTGATTTGGGGAGCTCCTATAATTCACCCCTCCACTTT
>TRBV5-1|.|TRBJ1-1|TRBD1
CASSRAGGPSTEAFF
TGCGCCAGCAGCCGGGCAGGGGGGCCCAGCACTGAAGCTTTCTTT
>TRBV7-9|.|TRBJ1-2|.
CASSSRSSEGYTF
TGTGCCAGCAGCTCCAGATCCTCGGAGGGCTACACCTTC
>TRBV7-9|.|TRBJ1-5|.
CASSFSPLGQYSNQPQHF
TGTGCCAGCAGCTTCTCCCCCCTCGGACAGTATAGCAATCAGCCCCAGCATTTT
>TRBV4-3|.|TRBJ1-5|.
CASSQDHRDNNQPQHF
TGCGCCAGCAGCCAAGATCATAGGGACAACAATCAGCCCCAGCATTTT
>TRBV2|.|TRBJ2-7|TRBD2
CASSFSLAANFYEQYF
TGTGCCAGCAGTTTTTCCCTAGCGGCTAATTTCTACGAGCAGTACTTC
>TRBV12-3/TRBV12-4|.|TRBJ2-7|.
CASTTTAFNEQYF
TGTGCCAGCACGACTACGGCTTTTAACGAGCAGTACTTC
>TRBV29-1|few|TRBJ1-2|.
CSVDSGRYTF
TGCAGCGTTGATAGCGGACGCTACACCTTC
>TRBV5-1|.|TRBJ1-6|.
CASSLAVSTSPLHF
TGCGCCAGCAGCTTGGCGGTGTCAACTTCACCCCTCCACTTT
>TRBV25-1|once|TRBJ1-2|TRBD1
CASSEYRGFGYTF
TGTGCCAGCAGCGAGTACAGGGGATTTGGCTACACCTTC
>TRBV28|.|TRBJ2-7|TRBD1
CASSFSGQGYEQYF
TGTGCCAGCAGTTTCTCGGGACAGGGCTACGAGCAGTACTTC
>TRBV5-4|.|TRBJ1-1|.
CASRGGRGMNTEAFF
TGTGCCAGCAGGGGGGGGCGAGGGATGAACACTGAAGCTTTCTTT
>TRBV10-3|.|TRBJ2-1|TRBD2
CAISSGLSYNEQFF
TGTGCCATCTCCTCGGGACTATCCTACAATGAGCAGTTCTTC
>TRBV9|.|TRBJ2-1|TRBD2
CASSVTGSGGDYYNEQFF
TGTGCCAGCAGCGTAACAGGTAGCGGGGGAGATTACTACAATGAGCAGTTCTTC
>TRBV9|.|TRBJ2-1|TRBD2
CASSLSGSNEQFF
TGTGCCAGCAGCTTGAGCGGGAGCAATGAGCAGTTCTTC
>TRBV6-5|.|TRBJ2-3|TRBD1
CASSRPGQGLDTQYF
TGTGCCAGCAGTCGCCCGGGACAGGGATTAGATACGCAGTATTTT
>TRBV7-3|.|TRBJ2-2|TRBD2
CASSPRSGRALSGELFF
TGTGCCAGCAGCCCGCGCAGCGGGAGGGCCTTATCAGGGGAGCTGTTTTTT
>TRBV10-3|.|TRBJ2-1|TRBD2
CAISNTLAGASSNEQFF
TGTGCCATCAGCAACACCCTAGCGGGGGCCTCCTCCAATGAGCAGTTCTTC
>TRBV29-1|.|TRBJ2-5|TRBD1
CSVDRAQETQYF
TGCAGCGTCGACAGGGCACAAGAGACCCAGTACTTC
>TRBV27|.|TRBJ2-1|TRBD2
CASSPRTSGKMVHEQFF
TGTGCCAGCAGTCCGCGGACTAGCGGGAAGATGGTCCATGAGCAGTTCTTC
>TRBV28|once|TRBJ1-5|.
CASSLFGGADQPQHF
TGTGCCAGCAGTTTATTCGGGGGAGCGGATCAGCCCCAGCATTTT
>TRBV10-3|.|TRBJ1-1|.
CATGRRAEAFF
TGTGCCACCGGGCGGAGGGCTGAAGCTTTCTTT
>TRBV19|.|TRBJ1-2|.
CASSIASSGYRVNYGYTF
TGTGCCAGTAGTATAGCCTCGTCGGGGTACAGGGTGAACTATGGCTACACCTTC
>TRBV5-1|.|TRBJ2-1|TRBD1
CASRSQTGTGLNEQFF
TGCGCCAGCAGATCACAAACCGGGACAGGGCTCAATGAGCAGTTCTTC
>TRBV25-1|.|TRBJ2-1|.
CASSELPNPYNEQFF
TGTGCCAGCAGTGAATTGCCTAATCCCTACAATGAGCAGTTCTTC
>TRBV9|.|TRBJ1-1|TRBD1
CASSPSDRGVTEAFF
TGTGCCAGCAGCCCTAGCGACAGGGGGGTCACTGAAGCTTTCTTT
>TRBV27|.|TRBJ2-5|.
CASSLSKPGHGFWETQYF
TGTGCCAGCAGTTTGTCGAAACCGGGACATGGTTTTTGGGAGACCCAGTACTTC
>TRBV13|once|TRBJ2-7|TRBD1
CASTGTGRYEQYF
TGTGCCAGCACCGGGACAGGGCGGTACGAGCAGTACTTC
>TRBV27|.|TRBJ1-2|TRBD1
CASSEYRGHNYGYTF
TGTGCCAGCAGTGAGTACAGGGGCCATAACTATGGCTACACCTTC
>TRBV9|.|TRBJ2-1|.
CASSAQGEQFF
TGTGCCAGCAGCGCCCAGGGAGAGCAGTTCTTC
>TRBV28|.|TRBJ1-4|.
CASSFAGNNEKLLF
TGTGCCAGCAGTTTTGCGGGGAATAATGAAAAACTGCTTTTT
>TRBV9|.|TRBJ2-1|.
CASTKGDSRNEQFF
TGTGCCAGCACTAAGGGAGATAGCCGCAATGAGCAGTTCTTC
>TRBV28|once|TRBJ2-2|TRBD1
CASSHDRGYNGELFF
TGTGCCAGCAGTCACGACAGGGGCTATAACGGGGAGCTGTTTTTT
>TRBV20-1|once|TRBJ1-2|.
CSARADYGYTF
TGCAGTGCTAGGGCAGACTATGGCTACACCTTC
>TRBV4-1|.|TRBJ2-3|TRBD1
CASSPRTGGYSTDTQYF
TGCGCCAGCAGCCCTAGGACAGGGGGTTATAGCACAGATACGCAGTATTTT
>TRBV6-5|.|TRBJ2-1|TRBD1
CASGQGANRDEQFF
TGTGCCAGTGGACAGGGGGCTAATAGGGATGAGCAGTTCTTC
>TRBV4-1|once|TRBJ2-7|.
CASSQEEASGTGAYEQYF
TGCGCCAGCAGCCAAGAGGAGGCTAGCGGGACAGGAGCCTACGAGCAGTACTTC
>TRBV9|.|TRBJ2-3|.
CASSRREGADTQYF
TGTGCCAGCAGCCGCAGGGAGGGGGCAGATACGCAGTATTTT
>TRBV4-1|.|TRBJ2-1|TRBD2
CASSQLGLAGDEQFF
TGCGCCAGCAGCCAACTAGGACTAGCGGGAGATGAGCAGTTCTTC
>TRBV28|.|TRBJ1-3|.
CASSWVGRHPSGNTIYF
TGTGCCAGCAGTTGGGTGGGCAGGCACCCGTCTGGAAACACCATATATTTT